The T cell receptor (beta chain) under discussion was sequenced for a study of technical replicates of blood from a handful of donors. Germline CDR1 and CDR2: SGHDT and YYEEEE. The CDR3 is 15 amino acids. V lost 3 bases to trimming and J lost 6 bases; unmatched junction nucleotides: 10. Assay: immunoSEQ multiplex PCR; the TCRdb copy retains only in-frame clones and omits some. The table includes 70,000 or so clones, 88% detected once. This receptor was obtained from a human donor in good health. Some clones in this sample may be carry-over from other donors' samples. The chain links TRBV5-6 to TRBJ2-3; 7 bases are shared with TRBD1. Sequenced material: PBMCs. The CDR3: CASSSRTGTGDTQYF. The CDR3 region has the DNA TGTGCCAGCAGCTCGCGGACAGGAACAGGGGATACGCAGTATTTT.